One and the same sample provided the 30 T cell receptor beta chains below, sequenced in a study of cytomegalovirus exposure and HLA in healthy donors. Data came from immunoSEQ multiplex PCR; TCRdb stores just in-frame clones and leaves some out. The data contain about 250,000 clones, about 90% of them seen just once; the ten biggest clones take up 12%. Sequencing was performed on PBMCs. The receptors come from a young man in good health and CMV-seropositive.

The J gene is TRBJ1-5, the V gene TRBV15; possibly TRBD1 for D (5 bases). The germline CDR1 and CDR2 sequences are LNHNV and YYDKDF (reference sequence). The CDR3 runs 13 residues. The germline V and J ends were trimmed by 7 bases and 5 bases, with 12 bases remaining between them. The CDR3 DNA is TGTGCCACCACCCCAGGGCTCCATCAGCCCCAGCATTTT. It specifies CATTPGLHQPQHF.

The chain uses TRBV15 and TRBJ2-3; D is perhaps TRBD1 (5 bases). Trimming left V 5 bases short and J 12 bases short, with 12 bases between. Per the germline V gene, CDR1 is LNHNV and CDR2 is YYDKDF (reference sequence). The CDR3 has 11 residues. CDR3 sequence (DNA): TGTGCCACCAGCTATGAAGGGGCACAGTATTTT. Translating gives CATSYEGAQYF.

V gene TRBV30 combines with J gene TRBJ2-5; TRBD2 matches 10 bases. J gave up 4 bases and V 3 bases, and 5 bases lay outside the gene matches. In germline, CDR1 is GTSNPN, CDR2 SVGIG (reference sequence). The CDR3 is 14 residues long. This chain's CDR3 is CAWRLAGGIETQYF. The CDR3 region has the DNA TGTGCCTGGAGGTTAGCGGGAGGTATAGAGACCCAGTACTTC.

The rearrangement joins TRBV30 to TRBJ1-2, with D possibly TRBD1 on 5 matching bases. The CDR3 extends over 11 amino acids. CDR1 and CDR2 from the germline V gene are GTSNPN and SVGIG (reference sequence). The ends were cut back, 8 bases at V and 7 bases at J, with 14 bases in the middle. DNA for the CDR3: TGTGCCCAGGCGCGGGGGTCTGGCTACACCTTC. This gives the protein CAQARGSGYTF.

The rearrangement links TRBV4-3 to TRBJ2-2; 11 bases agree with TRBD2. Germline trimming cut 3 bases from V and 4 bases from J; bases unmatched to any gene: 10. The CDR3 is made up of 18 amino acids. The V gene's germline CDR1 is LGHNA and CDR2 YSLEER. Here the CDR3 DNA reads TGCGCCAGCAGCCACTTCGTAGCGGGAGGGCCGGGCACCGGGGAGCTGTTTTTT. Amino acids: CASSHFVAGGPGTGELFF.

This chain joins TRBV2 and TRBJ1-3; D unclear. In germline, CDR1 is SNHLY, CDR2 FYNNEI. The CDR3 is 14 amino acids. Between the trimmed V and J ends, which lost 4 bases and 3 bases, there was a span of 10 bases. In DNA form, the CDR3 reads TGTGCCAGCAGTGGAGAGAGATTTGGAAACACCATATATTTT. Translated, it gives CASSGERFGNTIYF.

This clone was seen only a few times. CDR3 coding DNA: TGTGCCTGGAGCTCCAGGGCCCAGCCCCAGCATTTT. Translation gives CAWSSRAQPQHF. The rearrangement links TRBV30 to TRBJ1-5, with D perhaps TRBD1 (5 bases). V shed 3 bases and J shed 7 bases, with 10 bases lying between them. The germline CDR1 and CDR2 sequences are GTSNPN and SVGIG (reference sequence). The CDR3 is made up of 12 amino acids.

V is TRBV13 and J is TRBJ2-7, with TRBD1 as a possible D gene (5 bases). V shed 2 bases and J shed 1 base, with 12 bases lying between them. This CDR3 is built from 15 residues. CDR1 PRHDT and CDR2 FYEKMQ come from the germline V gene (reference sequence). For the CDR3, the DNA is TGTGCCAGCAGCTTAATGAAGGGGATGTCCTACGAGCAGTACTTC. Encoded protein: CASSLMKGMSYEQYF. Supplemented by reference TRBV13 and TRBJ2-7, the full variable domain reads AAGVIQSPRHLIKEKRETATLKCYPIPRHDTVYWYQQGPGQDPQFLISFYEKMQSDKGSIPDRFSAQQFSDYHSELNMSSLELGDSALYFCASSLMKGMSYEQYFGPGTRLTVT.

The chain recombines TRBV10-3 with TRBJ1-1; D is undetermined. This CDR3 comprises 13 residues. Looked up from germline, CDR1 is ENHRY and CDR2 is SYGVKD. The ends were cut back, 4 bases at V and 2 bases at J, with 8 bases in the middle. CDR3 loop: CAISVSFNTEAFF. As DNA, the CDR3 is TGTGCCATCAGTGTCAGTTTTAACACTGAAGCTTTCTTT.

This rearrangement joins TRBV29-1 to TRBJ2-7, with 8 positions matching TRBD1. V was clipped by 7 bases and J by 3 bases; unmatched bases: 8. The CDR3 has 13 residues. The germline gives CDR1 SQVTM, CDR2 ANQGSEA. The CDR3 nucleotides are TGCAGCGCCCGGGACAGGTCCTTCTACGAGCAGTACTTC. Encoded protein: CSARDRSFYEQYF.

The chain employs TRBV28 and TRBJ1-5, with D possibly matching TRBD1 (6 bases). V was shortened by 6 bases and J by 2 bases, with 14 bases between the two germline ends. This CDR3 spans 15 amino acids. Germline V gives CDR1 MDHEN, CDR2 SYDVKM. The CDR3 DNA follows: TGTGCCAGCAGGCTCAGGGGTTTGGGCAATCAGCCCCAGCATTTT. Translation gives CASRLRGLGNQPQHF.

The genes are TRBV4-3 and TRBJ2-7; 8 bases are a match to TRBD2. CDR1 and CDR2 from the germline V gene are LGHNA and YSLEER. Trimming removed 0 bases from V and 0 bases from J; junction bases left unmatched: 10. CDR3 length equals 18 residues. The CDR3 DNA sequence: TGCGCCAGCAGCCAAGATCTTGGTCTAGCGGGTGACTCCTACGAGCAGTACTTC. Encoded protein: CASSQDLGLAGDSYEQYF.

The chain combines TRBV9 with TRBJ2-2; D remains unclear. The V end lost 0 bases, the J end lost 4 bases, and 7 bases lay between the germline ends. This CDR3 has 14 residues. Per germline, CDR1 SGDLS and CDR2 YYNGEE. The CDR3 spells CASSVDGVTGELFF. CDR3 sequence (DNA): TGTGCCAGCAGCGTAGATGGGGTCACCGGGGAGCTGTTTTTT.

The J gene is TRBJ1-1, the V gene TRBV5-1, with TRBD1 as a possible D gene (5 bases). Trimming pared 0 bases from V and 4 bases from J, leaving 13 bases between. The germline V gene has CDR1 SGHRS and CDR2 YFSETQ. This CDR3 spans 15 amino acids. The CDR3 here is CASSLAVREGTEAFF. The CDR3 DNA sequence: TGCGCCAGCAGCTTGGCCGTCAGGGAAGGCACTGAAGCTTTCTTT.

The chain is built from TRBV5-6 and TRBJ2-5, with TRBD1 matching over 7 bases. Germline V gives CDR1 SGHDT, CDR2 YYEEEE. CDR3 length: 14 residues. The trim removed 4 bases at V and 5 bases at J, leaving 8 bases unmatched. This CDR3 is CASSVTGLWETQYF. The CDR3 nucleotides are TGTGCCAGCAGCGTGACAGGGTTATGGGAGACCCAGTACTTC.

The V gene is TRBV6-5, the J gene TRBJ1-4; no reliable D call. CDR1 is MNHEY and CDR2 is SVGAGI in the germline V gene. Deletions cut 8 bases from V and 11 bases from J, with 12 bases between. There are 11 residues in the CDR3. The CDR3 loop is CASGLMWKLFF. The DNA for the CDR3 is TGTGCCAGCGGTTTAATGTGGAAACTGTTTTTT.

The CDR3 nucleotides read TGTGCCAGCAGCAGCAGATACTCTGAAGCTTTCTTT. This translates into CASSSRYSEAFF. The rearrangement links TRBV6-5 to TRBJ1-1, with D unclear. The CDR3 totals 12 residues. Trimming stripped 6 bases from V and 6 bases from J, with 11 bases between. Germline loops: CDR1 MNHEY, CDR2 SVGAGI.

CDR3 region: CASSLGGQPQHF. The CDR3, as DNA: TGTGCCAGCAGCTTAGGCGGTCAGCCCCAGCATTTT. The chain uses TRBV7-9 and TRBJ1-5; D unclear. The V end was cut by 1 base, the J end by 6 bases, with 4 bases between. There are 12 residues in the CDR3. The germline V gene has CDR1 SEHNR and CDR2 FQNEAQ (reference sequence).

This chain uses TRBV28 with TRBJ1-1; no clear D. CDR3 length: 16 amino acids. The V gene lost 5 bases and the J gene lost 1 base, with 17 bases spanning the gap. The germline CDR1 and CDR2 sequences are MDHEN and SYDVKM. The CDR3 bases are TGTGCCAGCAGTCCTCCGGGCCTCCGAAGGAACACTGAAGCTTTCTTT. Its protein product is CASSPPGLRRNTEAFF.

The genes are TRBV2 and TRBJ2-7; 9 bases match TRBD2. V lost 5 bases to trimming and J lost 0 bases; unmatched junction nucleotides: 8. Germline CDR1 SNHLY, CDR2 FYNNEI. The length of the CDR3 is 16 residues. This chain's CDR3 is CASSHSSGASSYEQYF. CDR3 bases: TGTGCCAGCAGTCACTCTAGCGGGGCAAGCTCCTACGAGCAGTACTTC.

This clone was observed a few times. The chain employs TRBV5-1 and TRBJ2-5; 7 bases are a match to TRBD2. Germline CDR1 SGHRS, CDR2 YFSETQ. V lost 0 bases to trimming and J lost 5 bases; unmatched junction nucleotides: 4. There are 14 residues in the CDR3. The CDR3 here is CASSLETSWETQYF. CDR3 bases: TGCGCCAGCAGCTTGGAGACTAGCTGGGAGACCCAGTACTTC.

This rearrangement joins TRBV19 to TRBJ2-1; 7 nucleotides match TRBD2. The V gene end was trimmed by 3 bases and the J gene end by 12 bases; junction bases not matched to a gene: 14. From germline, CDR1 is LNHDA and CDR2 SQIVND (reference sequence). The CDR3 covers 15 residues. The CDR3 DNA sequence: TGTGCCAGTAGTATTCGACTAGCCACCTCGGAGGGGCAGTTCTTC. It is translated as CASSIRLATSEGQFF.

The CDR3 spells CASSAGQMNTEAFF. The CDR3 DNA follows: TGTGCCAGTAGTGCGGGACAGATGAACACTGAAGCTTTCTTT. The J gene is TRBJ1-1, the V gene TRBV19; 7 bases are shared with TRBD1. The CDR3 covers 14 residues. The germline gives CDR1 LNHDA, CDR2 SQIVND (reference sequence). Losses at the gene ends were 5 bases for V and 0 bases for J; bases not matched to a gene: 3.

The chain recombines TRBV6-1 with TRBJ2-3; D gene uncertain. Trimming stripped 1 base from V and 0 bases from J, with 5 bases between. Germline loops: CDR1 MNHNS, CDR2 SASEGT. This CDR3 contains 14 residues. This chain's CDR3 is CASSEDRSTDTQYF. The DNA for the CDR3 is TGTGCCAGCAGTGAAGACAGAAGCACAGATACGCAGTATTTT.

The chain carries TRBV29-1 and TRBJ2-7; no clear D. This CDR3 has 13 residues. The V and J ends lost 7 bases and 3 bases respectively, with 16 bases between them. The V gene's germline CDR1 is SQVTM and CDR2 ANQGSEA. CDR3 protein: CSANVGGFYEQYF. The DNA for the CDR3 is TGCAGCGCCAACGTGGGCGGATTCTACGAGCAGTACTTC.

This rearrangement joins TRBV7-2 to TRBJ1-2; D perhaps matches TRBD1 (6 bases). The V end lost 4 bases, the J end lost 4 bases, and 19 bases lay between the germline ends. The CDR3 loop spans 16 amino acids. Germline V gene data show CDR1 as SGHTA and CDR2 as FQGNSA. The CDR3: CASSSSEAGALYGYTF. For the CDR3, the DNA is TGTGCCAGCAGCTCCTCGGAGGCAGGGGCGCTCTATGGCTACACCTTC.

The chain joins TRBV5-1 to TRBJ2-7, with D possibly matching TRBD1 (5 bases). The germline V gene encodes CDR1 SGHRS and CDR2 YFSETQ. The V end was cut by 0 bases, the J end by 1 base, with 11 bases between. This CDR3 region has 15 residues. The CDR3 spells CASSLAGQGSYEQYF. The DNA for the CDR3 is TGCGCCAGCAGCTTGGCAGGGCAGGGATCCTACGAGCAGTACTTC.

The chain joins TRBV10-1 to TRBJ1-2; unclear D gene. Trimming took off 3 bases at V and 8 bases at J, with 10 bases between the two ends. Germline CDR1 WNHNN, CDR2 SYGVQD (reference sequence). This CDR3 contains 12 residues. The CDR3 coding sequence is TGCGCCAGCAGTGAATCGGGGTACGGCTACACCTTC. Encoded protein: CASSESGYGYTF.

The chain recombines TRBV30 with TRBJ2-1; 9 bases map to TRBD2. V lost 0 bases, J lost 7 bases, and 10 bases stayed unmatched. The germline V gene has CDR1 GTSNPN and CDR2 SVGIG (reference sequence). There are 16 residues in the CDR3. Here the CDR3 DNA reads TGTGCCTGGAGTGTTAGGCTAGCGGGGCCCTGGAATGAGCAGTTCTTC. Encoded protein: CAWSVRLAGPWNEQFF.

The chain couples TRBV11-2 to TRBJ1-1; no definite D call. V lost 5 bases and J lost 0, with 10 bases in between. The CDR3 length is 14 residues. Looked up from germline, CDR1 is SGHAT and CDR2 is FQNNGV. The CDR3 sequence is CASSLLGMNTEAFF. Written as DNA, the CDR3 is TGTGCCAGCAGCCTCCTAGGAATGAACACTGAAGCTTTCTTT.